The entry below describes one T cell receptor (beta chain). The antigen remains unidentified. This CDR3 comprises 13 residues. Germline V CDR1 and CDR2: SGDLS, YYNGEE. Trimming stripped 0 bases from V and 4 bases from J, with 6 bases between. The TCR beta profiling, which covered VDJ combination and CDR3 sequence, was carried out using genomic DNA as the template. TCRdb processed the reads anew with MiXCR; each CDR3 protein has one entry. The table shows around 200,000 distinct CDR3 sequences, with 50% to 55% occurring only once. This entry belongs to a study of CD8+CD57+ T cells in acquired aplastic anemia. About the research overall: Each DNA sample taken from sorted CD4+ and CD8+ cells came to approximately 3 ug on average. For CD4+ cells, healthy donors had an average of around 9.9 million reads.

Study results and limitations: Researchers reported that CD8+ Simpson's diversity was not significantly different in patients versus controls.

Sequencing used sorted CD4+, CD8+, or CD8+CD57+ T cells (not recorded which) from PBMCs. The TCR sequence derives from a human donor in good health, serving as a control. The chain joins TRBV9 to TRBJ2-3; D is perhaps TRBD1 or TRBD2 (5 bases each). CDR3 amino acids: CASSVGGSDTQYF. The CDR3 region has the DNA TGTGCCAGCAGCGTAGGGGGGTCAGATACGCAGTATTTT. The variable domain in full, with the rest retrieved from reference TRBV9 and TRBJ2-3, is DSGVTQTPKHLITATGQRVTLRCSPRSGDLSVYWYQQSLDQGLQFLIQYYNGEERAKGNILERFSAQQFPDLHSELNLSSLELGDSALYFCASSVGGSDTQYFGPGTRLTVL.